The clone carrying this T cell receptor (beta chain) has only a few counts. As yet, its antigen is unknown. Constant-region reverse primers amplified full-length variable regions, followed by semi-nested Nested Universal Primer A PCR. TCRdb ran MiXCR on the 5' RACE reads and lists one entry per CDR3 protein. The sample has some 60,000 distinct CDR3 sequences; 25% to 30% are singletons. Findings of the study overall: Greatest tumor Treg TCR overlap was with tumor naive CD4+ cells. The TCR gene usage of tumor memory CD4+ T cells clustered together with blood and lymph node memory CD4+ cells and with lymph node naive CD4+ cells.

The sequence came from a female donor with breast cancer. Specimen: tumor-infiltrating naive CD4+ T cells sorted from the breast tumor. Specified subset: naive CD4+ T cells, CD4+CD45RA+CD25-.

The CDR3 here is CASSLRQGGGYTF. Written as DNA, the CDR3 is TGCGCCAGCAGCCTCCGACAGGGTGGTGGCTACACCTTC. The chain couples TRBV5-1 to TRBJ1-2; TRBD1 matches at 7 bases. Germline CDR1 SGHRS, CDR2 YFSETQ. The CDR3 sequence is 13 residues long. Trimming at V came to 4 bases and at J to 7 bases, leaving 7 bases not matched to a gene.